These 5 T cell receptor beta chains originate from one sample sequenced in a study of T cell repertoires in cytomegalovirus infection. TCRdb independently ran MiXCR on the reads; one entry per CDR3 protein. Of hundreds of thousands of distinct CDR3 sequences in the sample, about a sixth were seen once. The sample taken for sequencing was PBMCs. Receptors originate from a human donor in good health (CMV status not recorded). Some clones in this sample may be carry-over from other donors' samples.

Ten or more counts support this clonotype. The chain is built from TRBV12-3 or TRBV12-4 and TRBJ2-3; D is possibly TRBD2 (6 bases). V lost 2 bases to trimming and J lost 2 bases, with 14 bases between them. The CDR3 contains 16 residues. CDR3 coding DNA: TGTGCCAGCAGTTTAAGTAGCGGAGGTTACACAGATACGCAGTATTTT. This codes for CASSLSSGGYTDTQYF.

This clonotype has a handful of counts. This chain uses TRBV6-2 or TRBV6-3 with TRBJ2-7; TRBD1 might be the D (6 bases). Germline V gene sequence: CDR1 MNHEY, CDR2 SVGEGT. V gave up 2 bases and J gave up 3 bases, with 11 bases separating them. The CDR3 spans 14 residues. The DNA of the CDR3 is TGTGCCAGCAGTTACGGGGGCAGATACTACGAGCAGTACTTC. It encodes CASSYGGRYYEQYF.

The table lists this clonotype with many counts. V usage is TRBV7-8 and J usage is TRBJ1-5; D is ambiguous. Germline V gene data show CDR1 as SGHVS and CDR2 as FQNEAQ. The CDR3 is 15 amino acids. V gave up 2 bases and J gave up 0 bases, with 8 bases separating them. The DNA of the CDR3 is TGTGCCAGCAGCTTAACTGGACTTAGCAATCAGCCCCAGCATTTT. Translated: CASSLTGLSNQPQHF.

There are a few counts of this clonotype. V and J are TRBV28 and TRBJ2-3, with D unresolved. Trimming removed 7 bases from V and 0 bases from J, with 11 bases in between. Germline V gene sequence: CDR1 MDHEN, CDR2 SYDVKM. The CDR3 contains 14 residues. In DNA, the CDR3 is TGTGCCAGCAAGAGTCAGACTAGCACAGATACGCAGTATTTT. Translating gives CASKSQTSTDTQYF. Together with reference TRBV28 and TRBJ2-3, the CDR3 gives the full variable domain: DVKVTQSSRYLVKRTGEKVFLECVQDMDHENMFWYRQDPGLGLRLIYFSYDVKMKEKGDIPEGYSVSREKKERFSLILESASTNQTSMYLCASKSQTSTDTQYFGPGTRLTVL.

In this sample, this clonotype turned up many times. At one of its ends the junction is not consistent with the germline gene, which may arise from a read error. The J gene is TRBJ2-1, the V gene TRBV7-9, with 7 bases aligning to TRBD1. CDR1 SEHNR and CDR2 FQNEAQ come from the germline V gene (reference sequence). The CDR3 has 10 residues. The CDR3 is CASSGTAENF. Written as DNA, the CDR3 is TGTGCCAGCAGCGGGACAGCCGAAAACTTC. Drawing the rest from reference TRBV7-9 and TRBJ2-1, the complete variable domain is DTGVSQNPRHKITKRGQNVTFRCDPISEHNRLYWYRQTLGQGPEFLTYFQNEAQLEKSRLLSDRFSAERPKGSFSTLEIQRTEQGDSAMYLCASSGTAENFGPGTRLTVL.